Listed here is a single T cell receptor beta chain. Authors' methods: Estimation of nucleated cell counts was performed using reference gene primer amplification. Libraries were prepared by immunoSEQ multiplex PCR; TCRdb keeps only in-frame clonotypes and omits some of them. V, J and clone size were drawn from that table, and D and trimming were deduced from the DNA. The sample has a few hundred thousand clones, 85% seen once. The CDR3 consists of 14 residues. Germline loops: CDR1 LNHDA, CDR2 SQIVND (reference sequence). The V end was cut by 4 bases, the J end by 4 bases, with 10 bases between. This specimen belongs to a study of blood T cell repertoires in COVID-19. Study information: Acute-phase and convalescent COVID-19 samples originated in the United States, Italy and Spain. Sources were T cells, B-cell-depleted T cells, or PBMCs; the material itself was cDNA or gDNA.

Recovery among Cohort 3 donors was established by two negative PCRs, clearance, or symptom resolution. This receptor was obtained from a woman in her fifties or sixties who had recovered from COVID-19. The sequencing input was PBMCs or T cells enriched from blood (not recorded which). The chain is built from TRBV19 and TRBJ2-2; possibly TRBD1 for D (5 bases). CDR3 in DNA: TGTGCCAGTAGTAAGGGGTCGGGCACCGGGGAGCTGTTTTTT. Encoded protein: CASSKGSGTGELFF. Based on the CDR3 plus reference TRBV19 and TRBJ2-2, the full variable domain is DGGITQSPKYLFRKEGQNVTLSCEQNLNHDAMYWYRQDPGQGLRLIYYSQIVNDFQKGDIAEGYSVSREKKESFPLTVTSAQKNPTAFYLCASSKGSGTGELFFGEGSRLTVL.